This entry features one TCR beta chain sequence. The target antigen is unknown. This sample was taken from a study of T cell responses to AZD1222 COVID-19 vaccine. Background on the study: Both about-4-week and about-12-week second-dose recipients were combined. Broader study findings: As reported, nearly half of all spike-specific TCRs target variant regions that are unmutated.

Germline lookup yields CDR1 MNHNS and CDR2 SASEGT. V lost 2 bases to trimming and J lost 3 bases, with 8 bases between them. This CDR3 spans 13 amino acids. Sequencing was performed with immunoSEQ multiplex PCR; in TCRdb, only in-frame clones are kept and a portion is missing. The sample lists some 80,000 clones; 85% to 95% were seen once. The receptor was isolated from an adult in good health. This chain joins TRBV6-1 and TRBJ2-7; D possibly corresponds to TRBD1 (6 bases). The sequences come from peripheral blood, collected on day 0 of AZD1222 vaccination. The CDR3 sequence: CASSENRVYEQYF. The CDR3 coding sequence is TGTGCCAGCAGTGAAAACAGGGTCTACGAGCAGTACTTC.